A selection of T cell receptor beta chains follows, all from one sample in a study of T cell repertoires in ileal Crohn's disease. Clones were sequenced by immunoSEQ multiplex PCR, and TCRdb holds only the in-frame ones, with some missing. Found here are about 17,000 clones, 75% to 90% of them singletons; the top ten hold 10%. The material sequenced was ileal tissue. The source of these receptors is an adult with Crohn's disease. Both conserved end residues are part of each CDR3. A D gene is named only where the DNA matches it firmly. Clone size is not always given. Where it is, it says once, few, many or a class for expanded clones.

v_call: TRBV27
clone_size: NA
j_call: TRBJ2-5
d_call: NA
cdr3_aa: CASSKQGEETQYF

v_call: TRBV7-2
clone_size: NA
j_call: TRBJ1-5
d_call: NA
cdr3_aa: CASSLQGNQPQHF

v_call: TRBV5-4
clone_size: NA
j_call: TRBJ1-2
d_call: NA
cdr3_aa: CASSGGGLYGYTF

v_call: TRBV16
clone_size: NA
j_call: TRBJ1-1
d_call: NA
cdr3_aa: CASSQSGQNTEAFF

v_call: TRBV7-2
clone_size: once
j_call: TRBJ2-7
d_call: NA
cdr3_aa: CASSQSHRVGIYEQYF

v_call: TRBV6-6
clone_size: NA
j_call: TRBJ1-5
d_call: NA
cdr3_aa: CASSFAQGGQPQHF

v_call: TRBV7-7
clone_size: NA
j_call: TRBJ2-3
d_call: TRBD1
cdr3_aa: CASSTDRGDTQYF

v_call: TRBV25-1
clone_size: NA
j_call: TRBJ1-1
d_call: TRBD1
cdr3_aa: CASSENAEGADGAFF

v_call: TRBV9
clone_size: NA
j_call: TRBJ2-3
d_call: NA
cdr3_aa: CASSVVPSGTSDTQYF

v_call: TRBV9
clone_size: NA
j_call: TRBJ2-7
d_call: TRBD2
cdr3_aa: CASSVISGGEQYF

v_call: TRBV19
clone_size: few
j_call: TRBJ2-3
d_call: NA
cdr3_aa: CASSMKGDTDTQYF

v_call: TRBV18
clone_size: NA
j_call: TRBJ1-1
d_call: TRBD1
cdr3_aa: CASSPDRGGLVTEAFF

v_call: TRBV6-5
clone_size: few
j_call: TRBJ1-2
d_call: NA
cdr3_aa: CASRGGGEGYGYTF

v_call: TRBV19
clone_size: NA
j_call: TRBJ1-2
d_call: NA
cdr3_aa: CASSKGVGRGRMDGYTF

v_call: TRBV2
clone_size: NA
j_call: TRBJ2-5
d_call: TRBD2
cdr3_aa: CASTLGLAVQETQYF

v_call: TRBV29-1
clone_size: NA
j_call: TRBJ1-2
d_call: NA
cdr3_aa: CSVDLSLQGGYTF

v_call: TRBV5-1
clone_size: NA
j_call: TRBJ2-7
d_call: TRBD1
cdr3_aa: CASSPGTGGWGSYEQYF

v_call: TRBV6-5
clone_size: NA
j_call: TRBJ2-7
d_call: NA
cdr3_aa: CASSYSSPPGSYEQYF

v_call: TRBV2
clone_size: NA
j_call: TRBJ2-4
d_call: NA
cdr3_aa: CASSITGYSNIQYF

v_call: TRBV20-1
clone_size: once
j_call: TRBJ2-3
d_call: NA
cdr3_aa: CSAQGTDTQYF

v_call: TRBV27
clone_size: NA
j_call: TRBJ1-4
d_call: NA
cdr3_aa: CASRVLAARSEKLFF

v_call: TRBV14
clone_size: NA
j_call: TRBJ2-7
d_call: TRBD1
cdr3_aa: CASSQIRDRTTYEQYF

v_call: TRBV5-4
clone_size: few
j_call: TRBJ2-1
d_call: TRBD2
cdr3_aa: CASSLEAGGSYNEQFF

v_call: TRBV6-5
clone_size: NA
j_call: TRBJ1-5
d_call: TRBD1
cdr3_aa: CASSPDRAYQPQHF

v_call: TRBV7-9
clone_size: NA
j_call: TRBJ2-3
d_call: TRBD2
cdr3_aa: CASSLDLLAAPTDTQYF

v_call: TRBV5-1
clone_size: NA
j_call: TRBJ2-3
d_call: TRBD2
cdr3_aa: CASSSRLAGATDTQYF

v_call: TRBV19
clone_size: NA
j_call: TRBJ2-1
d_call: TRBD1
cdr3_aa: CASSIPGQGRNEQFF

v_call: TRBV18
clone_size: NA
j_call: TRBJ2-7
d_call: NA
cdr3_aa: CASTDSSYEQYF

v_call: TRBV14
clone_size: NA
j_call: TRBJ2-7
d_call: TRBD1
cdr3_aa: CASSQGRTGGHEQYF

v_call: TRBV7-9
clone_size: NA
j_call: TRBJ2-5
d_call: NA
cdr3_aa: CASSLRDIETQYF

v_call: TRBV5-1
clone_size: NA
j_call: TRBJ2-7
d_call: NA
cdr3_aa: CASSPQKGSNEQYF

v_call: TRBV21-1
clone_size: NA
j_call: TRBJ2-3
d_call: NA
cdr3_aa: CASSKAAGGTDTQYF

v_call: TRBV5-1
clone_size: few
j_call: TRBJ1-6
d_call: NA
cdr3_aa: CASRRESSYNSPLHF

v_call: TRBV5-6
clone_size: NA
j_call: TRBJ1-2
d_call: NA
cdr3_aa: CASSYDGDGYTF

v_call: TRBV15
clone_size: NA
j_call: TRBJ1-2
d_call: NA
cdr3_aa: CATSREIQYGYTF

v_call: TRBV7-9
clone_size: NA
j_call: TRBJ1-1
d_call: NA
cdr3_aa: CASSFRGFGTEAFF

v_call: TRBV20-1
clone_size: few
j_call: TRBJ1-1
d_call: NA
cdr3_aa: CSARLSEAFF

v_call: TRBV10-3
clone_size: few
j_call: TRBJ2-7
d_call: TRBD2
cdr3_aa: CAISDPGLAGSRYEQYF

v_call: TRBV27
clone_size: NA
j_call: TRBJ2-6
d_call: NA
cdr3_aa: CASSPRKGGANVLTF

v_call: TRBV9
clone_size: once
j_call: TRBJ1-4
d_call: NA
cdr3_aa: CASSPQTESEKLFF

v_call: TRBV6-5
clone_size: NA
j_call: TRBJ2-1
d_call: TRBD2
cdr3_aa: CASSRYTGLANEQFF

v_call: TRBV5-4
clone_size: NA
j_call: TRBJ2-1
d_call: TRBD2
cdr3_aa: CASTFSGVTPNEQFF

v_call: TRBV7-3
clone_size: NA
j_call: TRBJ1-1
d_call: NA
cdr3_aa: CASSFQGNTEAFF